The present TCR beta chain was sequenced within a study of T cell changes during pregnancy in multiple sclerosis. Looked up from germline, CDR1 is GTSNPN and CDR2 is SVGIG (reference sequence). This CDR3 has 13 amino acids. Between the trimmed V and J ends, which lost 0 bases and 6 bases, there was a span of 9 bases. Using immunoSEQ multiplex PCR, the repertoire was profiled, and TCRdb retains in-frame clones only, with some absent. The table shows tens of thousands of clones, with roughly 92% occurring only once. This TCR was recovered from a female donor with multiple sclerosis, enrolled in a pregnancy study. Here the sequenced sample was CD4+ T cells from peripheral blood mononuclear cells, taken before pregnancy. This chain joins TRBV30 and TRBJ2-1; D not certain. DNA for the CDR3: TGTGCCTGGAGTGTTCGCCGGAGCAATGAGCAGTTCTTC. Its translation is CAWSVRRSNEQFF.